This T cell receptor (beta chain) was recorded in a study of identical twins (dated by TCRdb to 2016 to 2018). General notes on the study: To test whether fetal clonotypes persist, the study used deep sequencing on TCR alpha and beta repertoires from monozygotic twins, unrelated adults of various ages, and cord blood. To rule out contamination, the twin experiments were replicated at different times with different library preparation protocols.

Looking up the germline V gene yields CDR1 MGHRA and CDR2 YSYEKL. V is cut by 1 base and J by 4 bases, and the space between the germline ends is 11 bases. There are 15 amino acids in the CDR3, from cysteine to phenylalanine inclusive. CDR3 DNA only is kept here, 45 bases in frame from base 1. Every donor was a healthy Caucasian. Receptors were amplified or captured by 5' RACE. TCRdb shows the sequencer as Illumina HiSeq 2000. A universal primer binding site was added through template switching, and the final cDNA carried a unique molecular identifier so that TCR cDNA molecules could be counted accurately. Specific primers in the conserved constant-segment region were used to synthesize first-strand cDNA for the TCR alpha and beta chains. To control for contamination, every cDNA library carried two barcodes: a SMART-Mk sample barcode plus Illumina barcodes. TruSeq adapter sequences, together with Illumina sample barcodes, were added in two successive PCR steps. The Illumina HiSeq platform was used with custom primers to sequence TCR alpha and beta cDNA libraries. The published analysis was carried out like this. MiGEC was used to process raw reads and extract unique molecular identifiers, and MiXCR was used to find CDR3 positions. For each individual, recombination models were inferred using an EM algorithm with the repgenHMM and IGoR tools. The analysis of shared clonotypes was done with the tcR package in R, with sharing normalized by the product of cloneset sizes. To study raw recombination free of thymic and clonal selection effects, out-of-frame nonproductive sequences were analyzed. Through fastp at Q25 and MiXCR, TCRdb rebuilt clones from the public reads, retaining in-frame beta chains. Every entry covers one CDR3 protein and lists the most common genes and DNA from its rows. The V and J calls and clone size come from TCRdb's table, not from the authors' own analysis. For this sample there are more than 1.5 million distinct CDR3 sequences; less than 35% appear just once. About 0.27% of the sample is taken by the ten largest.

Points on this clonotype: Its antigen is not yet known. Nothing much larger sits one base from this clone, and base qualities are not available.

The study at large found these results: Abundant cord blood beta clonotypes carried fewer insertions; young adult naive repertoires showed a weaker similar trend, while memory repertoires showed none. Excess twin sharing in beta out-of-frame sequences was weaker because fewer shared sequences lowered the signal-to-noise ratio. In monozygotic twins, recombination models systematically underestimated out-of-frame TCR alpha sharing, but the models matched the sharing seen between unrelated individuals. Compared with coincidental sharing between unrelated individuals, out-of-frame TCR alpha sequences shared between twins showed an excess of sequences with low generation probability. Zero-insertion analyses could be partly confounded by invariant T cells such as MAIT and iNKT, though diverse VJ usage argued against such confounding for most clonotypes. Because the same donors could not be followed over many years, the conclusions depended on cross-sectional statistical analysis.

This clonotype originated in a newborn girl in good health. The chain joins TRBV4-1 to TRBJ2-1; a tentative D call is TRBD1 (6 bases match). The source material was cord blood. In nucleotides, the sequence is TGCGCCAGCAGCCAAGTGAACAGGGTATACAATGAGCAGTTCTTC. Its translation is CASSQVNRVYNEQFF.